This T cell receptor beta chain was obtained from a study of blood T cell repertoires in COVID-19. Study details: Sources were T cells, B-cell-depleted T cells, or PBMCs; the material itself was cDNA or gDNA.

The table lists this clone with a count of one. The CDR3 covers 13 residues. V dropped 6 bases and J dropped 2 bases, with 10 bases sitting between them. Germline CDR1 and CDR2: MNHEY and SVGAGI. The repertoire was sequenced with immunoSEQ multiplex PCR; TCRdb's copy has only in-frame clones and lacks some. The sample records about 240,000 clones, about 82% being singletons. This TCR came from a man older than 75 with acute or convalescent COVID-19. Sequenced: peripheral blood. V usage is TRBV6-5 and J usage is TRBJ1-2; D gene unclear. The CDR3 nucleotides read TGTGCCAGCAGGCTCCGGGAAAACTATGGCTACACCTTC. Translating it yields CASRLRENYGYTF.